This TCR beta chain was recorded in a study of regulatory T cells in long-lasting Graves disease. Time point given: newly diagnosed GD, antithyroid drugs for less than 3 months. PBMC-extracted RNA yielded the TCR library. Tubes containing EDTA received roughly 8.8 milliliters of drawn peripheral blood. Relying on iRepertoire HTBI primers and Arm-PCR of CDR3 regions, the team built TCR beta libraries. Via MiXCR, TCRdb re-called the multiplex PCR reads, giving one row per CDR3 protein. The sample shows hundreds of thousands of distinct CDR3 sequences, about 16% of them seen only once. The V end lost 2 bases, the J end lost 1 base, and 15 bases lay between the germline ends. Germline values: CDR1 SGHTA, CDR2 FQGNSA. CDR3 length: 17 residues. The data also belong to a second study, concerning T cells in Graves' hyperthyroidism and ophthalmopathy. As that study records: During a first-round RT-PCR of the TCR CDR3, the HTBI primer set was used. Expanded thyroid clonotypes (above 0.001) were mostly also found in blood.

The sample here was peripheral blood mononuclear cells (PBMCs), taken at new diagnosis, from a patient treated with antithyroid drugs. J is TRBJ2-4 and V is TRBV7-2; D is possibly TRBD1 (5 bases). The TCR originated in a woman aged 40 to 65 with Graves disease. The CDR3 coding sequence is TGTGCCAGCAGCTTATCTGCAGGGTACTGGGCCAAAAACATTCAGTACTTC. This translates into CASSLSAGYWAKNIQYF.